This TCR beta chain comes out of a study of tumor and adjacent non-tumor tissue in lung cancer. This sample's RNA came from whole unsorted tissue. Three rounds of nested PCR, following a modified ARM-PCR protocol, produced the TCRbeta library. TCRdb reprocessed the multiplex PCR reads with MiXCR, giving one entry per CDR3 protein. There are about 200,000 distinct CDR3 sequences in the sample; 71% occur only once, and 20% to 25% lies in the top ten. The CDR3 covers 15 residues. Germline V gives CDR1 WSHSY, CDR2 SAAADI. The V and J ends lost 6 bases and 5 bases, in that order; junction bases with no gene match: 7. In its sample, this clonotype was seen a few times.

The TCR comes from a man in his fifties or sixties with non-small cell lung cancer. Sequencing was carried out using lung tumor tissue. This chain links TRBV10-2 with TRBJ1-5; 10 bases line up with TRBD1. The CDR3 loop reads CASRARQGADQPQHF. The CDR3 region has the DNA TGCGCCAGCAGGGCCCGACAGGGGGCTGATCAGCCCCAGCATTTT.